The rows below give T cell receptor beta chains drawn from one sample of a study of cytomegalovirus exposure and HLA in healthy donors. Using immunoSEQ multiplex PCR, the repertoire was profiled, and TCRdb retains in-frame clones only, with some absent. The sample totals 70,000 or so clones; its top ten clones hold 2% to 2.5%. The sequenced material came from PBMCs. The receptors come from a female donor in good health and CMV-seropositive. The CDR3 runs from the conserved cysteine through the conserved F or W. Fields, in order: V gene, D gene, J gene, CDR3 protein, CDR3 DNA. D genes are given only for firm matches.

v_gene: TRBV5-6
d_gene: NA
j_gene: TRBJ1-1
CDR3aa: CASSSLGGGVGTEAFF
CDR3nt: TGTGCCAGCAGCTCGCTAGGGGGGGGAGTAGGCACTGAAGCTTTCTTT

v_gene: TRBV4-2
d_gene: TRBD1
j_gene: TRBJ2-1
CDR3aa: CASSQDLGQASYNEQFF
CDR3nt: TGTGCCAGCAGCCAAGATCTTGGACAGGCCTCCTACAATGAGCAGTTCTTC

v_gene: TRBV5-1
d_gene: NA
j_gene: TRBJ2-2
CDR3aa: CASSRKSFQGAGELFF
CDR3nt: TGCGCCAGCAGCCGAAAGAGTTTTCAGGGTGCCGGGGAGCTGTTTTTT

v_gene: TRBV5-1
d_gene: TRBD1
j_gene: TRBJ2-7
CDR3aa: CASSNPPRQGATNEQYF
CDR3nt: TGCGCCAGCAGCAACCCCCCACGACAGGGGGCGACGAACGAGCAGTACTTC

v_gene: TRBV19
d_gene: NA
j_gene: TRBJ1-1
CDR3aa: CASWGGRSNTEAFF
CDR3nt: TGTGCCAGCTGGGGGGGGCGATCGAACACTGAAGCTTTCTTT

v_gene: TRBV5-6
d_gene: NA
j_gene: TRBJ2-3
CDR3aa: CASSLAGVDTQYF
CDR3nt: TGTGCCAGCAGCTTGGCAGGGGTGGATACGCAGTATTTT

v_gene: TRBV7-9
d_gene: TRBD1
j_gene: TRBJ2-2
CDR3aa: CASSQPTGVGNSTGELFF
CDR3nt: TGTGCCAGCAGCCAACCGACAGGGGTGGGGAACAGCACCGGGGAGCTGTTTTTT

v_gene: TRBV7-9
d_gene: TRBD1
j_gene: TRBJ1-3
CDR3aa: CASSPGTVGNTIYF
CDR3nt: TGTGCCAGCAGCCCTGGGACAGTCGGAAACACCATATATTTT

v_gene: TRBV28
d_gene: NA
j_gene: TRBJ2-7
CDR3aa: CASSVNMRQAGIYEQYF
CDR3nt: TGTGCCAGCAGTGTAAATATGAGACAGGCAGGGATCTACGAGCAGTACTTC

v_gene: TRBV6-4
d_gene: TRBD2
j_gene: TRBJ2-2
CDR3aa: CASSDNRGGGAGELFF
CDR3nt: TGTGCCAGCAGTGACAATCGCGGGGGGGGTGCCGGGGAGCTGTTTTTT

v_gene: TRBV5-1
d_gene: TRBD1
j_gene: TRBJ1-6
CDR3aa: CASSRWTGDNSPLHF
CDR3nt: TGCGCCAGCAGCAGGTGGACAGGGGATAATTCACCCCTCCACTTT

v_gene: TRBV6-5
d_gene: TRBD2
j_gene: TRBJ2-7
CDR3aa: CASRPSGSPYEQYF
CDR3nt: TGTGCCAGCAGACCTAGCGGGAGTCCCTACGAGCAGTACTTC

v_gene: TRBV7-2
d_gene: TRBD1
j_gene: TRBJ1-2
CDR3aa: CASSSTGGAYGYTF
CDR3nt: TGTGCCAGCAGCTCGACAGGGGGCGCCTATGGCTACACCTTC

v_gene: TRBV9
d_gene: NA
j_gene: TRBJ2-1
CDR3aa: CASSVALHNEQFF
CDR3nt: TGTGCCAGCAGCGTAGCTCTCCACAATGAGCAGTTCTTC

v_gene: TRBV7-9
d_gene: TRBD1
j_gene: TRBJ1-2
CDR3aa: CASSSYRGYGYTF
CDR3nt: TGTGCCAGCAGCTCCTACAGGGGTTATGGCTACACCTTC

v_gene: TRBV5-4
d_gene: NA
j_gene: TRBJ2-1
CDR3aa: CASSFGGNEQFF
CDR3nt: TGTGCCAGCAGCTTTGGGGGGAATGAGCAGTTCTTC

v_gene: TRBV18
d_gene: NA
j_gene: TRBJ1-5
CDR3aa: CASSPQGGNQPQHF
CDR3nt: TGTGCCAGCTCACCACAAGGGGGAAATCAGCCCCAGCATTTT

v_gene: TRBV25-1
d_gene: TRBD2
j_gene: TRBJ2-7
CDR3aa: CASSDLAGISYEQYF
CDR3nt: TGTGCCAGCAGTGACCTAGCGGGAATCTCCTACGAGCAGTACTTC

v_gene: TRBV4-1
d_gene: NA
j_gene: TRBJ2-5
CDR3aa: CASSQFLRYQETQYF
CDR3nt: TGCGCCAGCAGCCAATTTCTACGGTACCAAGAGACCCAGTACTTC

v_gene: TRBV2
d_gene: NA
j_gene: TRBJ2-7
CDR3aa: CASSAVSLQLYEQYF
CDR3nt: TGTGCCAGCAGCGCGGTCTCTCTCCAACTTTACGAGCAGTACTTC

v_gene: TRBV10-3
d_gene: NA
j_gene: TRBJ2-4
CDR3aa: CAISESLARIQYF
CDR3nt: TGTGCCATCAGTGAGTCACTAGCACGCATTCAGTACTTC

v_gene: TRBV4-3
d_gene: TRBD1
j_gene: TRBJ1-1
CDR3aa: CASSQVGQGPNTEAFF
CDR3nt: TGCGCCAGCAGCCAAGTAGGACAGGGCCCGAACACTGAAGCTTTCTTT

v_gene: TRBV28
d_gene: NA
j_gene: TRBJ1-5
CDR3aa: CASSLEGGNEPQHF
CDR3nt: TGTGCCAGCAGTCTTGAGGGGGGGAACGAGCCCCAGCATTTT

v_gene: TRBV18
d_gene: TRBD1
j_gene: TRBJ1-2
CDR3aa: CASSQTGSPNYGYTF
CDR3nt: TGTGCCAGCTCACAGACAGGGAGCCCTAACTATGGCTACACCTTC

v_gene: TRBV25-1
d_gene: NA
j_gene: TRBJ2-2
CDR3aa: CASSAGQGWPTGELFF
CDR3nt: TGTGCCAGCAGTGCTGGTCAGGGGTGGCCTACCGGGGAGCTGTTTTTT

v_gene: TRBV6-5
d_gene: NA
j_gene: TRBJ1-1
CDR3aa: CASSYRPKTEAFF
CDR3nt: TGTGCCAGCAGTTACCGCCCTAAAACTGAAGCTTTCTTT

v_gene: TRBV27
d_gene: TRBD1
j_gene: TRBJ1-2
CDR3aa: CASGRGQGAIGYTF
CDR3nt: TGTGCCAGCGGTCGGGGACAGGGGGCGATCGGCTACACCTTC

v_gene: TRBV6-5
d_gene: NA
j_gene: TRBJ1-5
CDR3aa: CASSSPGQPQHF
CDR3nt: TGTGCCAGCAGTTCCCCAGGGCAGCCCCAGCATTTT

v_gene: TRBV5-1
d_gene: TRBD1
j_gene: TRBJ2-7
CDR3aa: CASSLRDRGLGEQYF
CDR3nt: TGCGCCAGCAGCTTAAGGGACAGGGGGCTAGGCGAGCAGTACTTC

v_gene: TRBV18
d_gene: NA
j_gene: TRBJ2-5
CDR3aa: CASSPGGLETQYF
CDR3nt: TGTGCCAGCTCACCAGGAGGGCTGGAGACCCAGTACTTC

v_gene: TRBV7-9
d_gene: TRBD1
j_gene: TRBJ1-1
CDR3aa: CASSLGQGRANTEAFF
CDR3nt: TGTGCCAGCAGCTTAGGACAGGGGAGGGCGAACACTGAAGCTTTCTTT

v_gene: TRBV30
d_gene: TRBD1
j_gene: TRBJ2-7
CDR3aa: CAWNPQRVAGTGETYEQYF
CDR3nt: TGTGCCTGGAACCCCCAGAGGGTGGCTGGGACAGGGGAGACCTACGAGCAGTACTTC

v_gene: TRBV28
d_gene: NA
j_gene: TRBJ2-7
CDR3aa: CASSRSGTPYEQYF
CDR3nt: TGTGCCAGCAGTCGTTCGGGGACTCCCTACGAGCAGTACTTC

v_gene: TRBV30
d_gene: TRBD1
j_gene: TRBJ2-5
CDR3aa: CAWSGTGGWETQYF
CDR3nt: TGTGCCTGGAGTGGGACAGGGGGTTGGGAGACCCAGTACTTC

v_gene: TRBV27
d_gene: TRBD1
j_gene: TRBJ2-7
CDR3aa: CASSPVTGNAYEQYF
CDR3nt: TGTGCCAGCAGTCCAGTGACAGGGAACGCCTACGAGCAGTACTTC

v_gene: TRBV7-2
d_gene: NA
j_gene: TRBJ1-1
CDR3aa: CASRLKPGGTEAFF
CDR3nt: TGTGCCAGCAGGCTTAAACCGGGGGGCACTGAAGCTTTCTTT

v_gene: TRBV28
d_gene: TRBD1
j_gene: TRBJ2-7
CDR3aa: CASRGGGQGLNHEQYF
CDR3nt: TGTGCCAGCAGAGGGGGGGGACAGGGATTAAACCACGAGCAGTACTTC

v_gene: TRBV10-1
d_gene: NA
j_gene: TRBJ2-1
CDR3aa: CANEERNEQFF
CDR3nt: TGCGCCAACGAAGAGAGGAATGAGCAGTTCTTC

v_gene: TRBV6-6
d_gene: TRBD1
j_gene: TRBJ1-2
CDR3aa: CASGGQLKRGYTF
CDR3nt: TGTGCCAGCGGGGGACAGCTGAAGCGGGGCTACACCTTC

v_gene: TRBV7-6
d_gene: NA
j_gene: TRBJ2-7
CDR3aa: CASSLGGGALVYEQYF
CDR3nt: TGTGCCAGCAGCCTAGGTGGGGGGGCGCTTGTCTACGAGCAGTACTTC

v_gene: TRBV27
d_gene: TRBD2
j_gene: TRBJ2-3
CDR3aa: CASTGLGADTQYF
CDR3nt: TGTGCCAGTACGGGACTAGGAGCAGATACGCAGTATTTT

v_gene: TRBV5-6
d_gene: TRBD2
j_gene: TRBJ2-7
CDR3aa: CASTRGALAGGRDEQYF
CDR3nt: TGTGCCAGCACCCGGGGGGCATTAGCGGGAGGTCGGGACGAGCAGTACTTC

v_gene: TRBV6-1
d_gene: TRBD1
j_gene: TRBJ2-7
CDR3aa: CASSEAWGQGYEQYF
CDR3nt: TGTGCCAGCAGTGAAGCTTGGGGACAGGGGTACGAGCAGTACTTC

v_gene: TRBV5-1
d_gene: TRBD1
j_gene: TRBJ2-5
CDR3aa: CASSIGTGRETQYF
CDR3nt: TGCGCCAGCAGCATAGGGACAGGGAGAGAGACCCAGTACTTC

v_gene: TRBV6-5
d_gene: NA
j_gene: TRBJ2-4
CDR3aa: CASSYSGRGRYIQYF
CDR3nt: TGTGCCAGCAGTTACTCGGGCAGGGGAAGATACATTCAGTACTTC

v_gene: TRBV2
d_gene: NA
j_gene: TRBJ2-2
CDR3aa: CASSEALMRAGELFF
CDR3nt: TGTGCCAGCAGTGAAGCGCTTATGCGAGCCGGGGAGCTGTTTTTT

v_gene: TRBV29-1
d_gene: TRBD1
j_gene: TRBJ1-2
CDR3aa: CSVELPGGVYGYTF
CDR3nt: TGCAGCGTTGAACTTCCAGGGGGAGTTTATGGCTACACCTTC

v_gene: TRBV19
d_gene: NA
j_gene: TRBJ2-1
CDR3aa: CASRNLGTQGSEQFF
CDR3nt: TGTGCCAGTAGAAACCTAGGGACTCAAGGCAGTGAGCAGTTCTTC

v_gene: TRBV4-2
d_gene: NA
j_gene: TRBJ1-1
CDR3aa: CASSVDVPPTEDFF
CDR3nt: TGTGCCAGCAGCGTAGATGTACCTCCCACTGAAGATTTCTTT

v_gene: TRBV29-1
d_gene: TRBD1
j_gene: TRBJ1-1
CDR3aa: CSVRRDSGTGKRNTEAFF
CDR3nt: TGCAGCGTCCGAAGGGACTCGGGGACAGGGAAGAGGAACACTGAAGCTTTCTTT

v_gene: TRBV5-5
d_gene: NA
j_gene: TRBJ1-1
CDR3aa: CASSLVEGLEAFF
CDR3nt: TGTGCCAGCAGCTTGGTGGAGGGGCTTGAAGCTTTCTTT

v_gene: TRBV18
d_gene: NA
j_gene: TRBJ2-7
CDR3aa: CASSPAQGQAYEQYF
CDR3nt: TGTGCCAGCTCACCTGCGCAGGGCCAGGCCTACGAGCAGTACTTC

v_gene: TRBV4-1
d_gene: NA
j_gene: TRBJ1-3
CDR3aa: CASSQDLGGFSGNTIYF
CDR3nt: TGCGCCAGCAGCCAAGATCTGGGGGGTTTCTCTGGAAACACCATATATTTT

v_gene: TRBV29-1
d_gene: NA
j_gene: TRBJ1-2
CDR3aa: CSVARDISNYGYTF
CDR3nt: TGCAGCGTCGCCCGGGATATTTCTAACTATGGCTACACCTTC

v_gene: TRBV28
d_gene: NA
j_gene: TRBJ1-2
CDR3aa: CASSFLVGEGYGYTF
CDR3nt: TGTGCCAGCAGTTTTCTGGTGGGAGAAGGCTATGGCTACACCTTC

v_gene: TRBV5-1
d_gene: NA
j_gene: TRBJ1-5
CDR3aa: CASSLGGSSQPQHF
CDR3nt: TGCGCCAGCAGCTTAGGAGGGTCGAGTCAGCCCCAGCATTTT

v_gene: TRBV19
d_gene: TRBD2
j_gene: TRBJ2-7
CDR3aa: CASSRTSGIYEQYF
CDR3nt: TGTGCCAGTTCTCGGACTAGCGGGATATACGAGCAGTACTTC

v_gene: TRBV18
d_gene: TRBD2
j_gene: TRBJ2-1
CDR3aa: CASTSSGIYNEQFF
CDR3nt: TGTGCCAGCACTTCTAGCGGAATATACAATGAGCAGTTCTTC